These T cell receptor beta chains were read from a single sample in a study of shared clonotypes between healthy human individuals. TCRdb's table, derived via immunoSEQ multiplex PCR, lists solely in-frame clones and lacks some. The table has about 770,000 clones, just under 75% seen once. Sequencing was performed on memory CD4+ T cells sorted from blood. All receptors come from a woman aged 25-40 years in good health. The CDR3 runs from the conserved cysteine through the conserved F or W. Fields, in order: clone size, J gene, D gene, V gene, CDR3 DNA, CDR3 protein. The D gene is left open where the match is weak. Not every row has a clone size; where given, it reads once, few, many or a size class.

size: many
J: TRBJ2-1
D: TRBD1
V: TRBV7-2
DNA: TGTGCCAGCAGCTTAGTAGGGGACAGGGGGCTTGGTGAGCAGTTCTTC
CDR3: CASSLVGDRGLGEQFF

size: once
J: TRBJ2-5
D: TRBD1
V: TRBV27
DNA: TGTGCCAGCAGTTTTGACAGGGTGGGGACCCAGTACTTC
CDR3: CASSFDRVGTQYF

size: .
J: TRBJ2-7
D: .
V: TRBV7-2
DNA: TGTGCCAGCGTAATTAGTGTCGACAGCTACGAGCAGTACTTC
CDR3: CASVISVDSYEQYF

size: .
J: TRBJ1-1
D: .
V: TRBV4-1
DNA: TGCGCCAGCAGCTTCCGTCCCAGGGCTGACACTGAAGCTTTCTTT
CDR3: CASSFRPRADTEAFF

size: .
J: TRBJ1-5
D: .
V: TRBV19
DNA: TGTGCCAGTGCCTATTTATACCAGCCCCAGCATTTT
CDR3: CASAYLYQPQHF

size: many
J: TRBJ1-1
D: .
V: TRBV4-2
DNA: TGTGCCAGCAGCCAAAGGGGAGGGGATGAAGCTTTCTTT
CDR3: CASSQRGGDEAFF

size: few
J: TRBJ1-1
D: TRBD1
V: TRBV6-5
DNA: TGTGCCAGCAGTTACTGGGGACAGGGCACTGAAGCTTTCTTT
CDR3: CASSYWGQGTEAFF

size: .
J: TRBJ1-4
D: .
V: TRBV5-1
DNA: TGCGCCAGCAGCTTGGGACAGAGTAATGAAAAACTGTTTTTT
CDR3: CASSLGQSNEKLFF

size: few
J: TRBJ2-7
D: TRBD2
V: TRBV18
DNA: TGTGCCAGCTCACGGTCGGGCGGTAGTAGCGGGAGTTACGAGCAGTACTTC
CDR3: CASSRSGGSSGSYEQYF

size: once
J: TRBJ2-3
D: .
V: TRBV20-1
DNA: TGCAGTGCTAGAACCCGGGATACGCAGTATTTT
CDR3: CSARTRDTQYF

size: once
J: TRBJ2-3
D: TRBD2
V: TRBV2
DNA: TGTGCCAGCAGGGGGCCTAGCGGGAGTATTGATACGCAGTATTTT
CDR3: CASRGPSGSIDTQYF

size: .
J: TRBJ2-7
D: .
V: TRBV19
DNA: TGTGCCAGTAGTATGGGGGAAGGGAACTACGAGCAGTACTTC
CDR3: CASSMGEGNYEQYF

size: .
J: TRBJ1-1
D: .
V: TRBV13
DNA: TGTGCCAGCAGGATGGCAGGGACCATGAACACTGAAGCTTTCTTT
CDR3: CASRMAGTMNTEAFF

size: .
J: TRBJ2-1
D: TRBD1
V: TRBV10-2
DNA: TGCGCCAGCAGAAGGTCGGGACAGGGGGACAATGAGCAGTTCTTC
CDR3: CASRRSGQGDNEQFF

size: .
J: TRBJ1-1
D: .
V: TRBV18
DNA: TGTGCCAGCTCACCACCGACGGGGAGAATGAACACTGAAGCTTTCTTT
CDR3: CASSPPTGRMNTEAFF

size: .
J: TRBJ2-2
D: TRBD2
V: TRBV10-3
DNA: TGTGCCACCCGGGGGGAGGTCGGCGGGGAGCTGTTTTTT
CDR3: CATRGEVGGELFF

size: few
J: TRBJ2-1
D: TRBD2
V: TRBV5-1
DNA: TGCGCCAGCAGCTTGGCCGGGCTAGCGGGAATAACCTTAAACAATGAGCAGTTCTTC
CDR3: CASSLAGLAGITLNNEQFF

size: .
J: TRBJ1-1
D: .
V: TRBV7-8
DNA: TGTGCCAGCAGCTCCGGTCAGGGTGGATCTGAAGCTTTCTTT
CDR3: CASSSGQGGSEAFF

size: .
J: TRBJ2-7
D: TRBD1
V: TRBV28
DNA: TGTGCCAGCAGTTCGACAGGGGGTATCTACGAGCAGTACTTC
CDR3: CASSSTGGIYEQYF

size: .
J: TRBJ2-1
D: .
V: TRBV11-2
DNA: TGTGCCAGCAGCTTAGAAGGCAGGATCACAGGTCACTACTCCTACAATGAGCAGTTCTTC
CDR3: CASSLEGRITGHYSYNEQFF

size: .
J: TRBJ2-5
D: .
V: TRBV18
DNA: TGTGCCAGCACCCCGACATATTCTCAAGAGACCCAGTACTTC
CDR3: CASTPTYSQETQYF

size: .
J: TRBJ1-1
D: .
V: TRBV7-2
DNA: TGTGCCAGCAGCTTAGGGCGCAGGAACACTGAAGCTTTCTTT
CDR3: CASSLGRRNTEAFF

size: few
J: TRBJ1-5
D: TRBD1
V: TRBV28
DNA: TGTGCCAGCAGTTTCCAGACCGGGACAGGGGGCGTTAGCAATCAGCCCCAGCATTTT
CDR3: CASSFQTGTGGVSNQPQHF

size: .
J: TRBJ2-3
D: .
V: TRBV7-9
DNA: TGTGCCAGCAGCCTTAGACAGTCTAGCACAGATACGCAGTATTTT
CDR3: CASSLRQSSTDTQYF

size: .
J: TRBJ2-3
D: .
V: TRBV5-4
DNA: TGTGCCAGCAGCTTGGATCAGCGCGCAGATACGCAGTATTTT
CDR3: CASSLDQRADTQYF

size: .
J: TRBJ2-5
D: .
V: TRBV30
DNA: TGTGCCTGGAGCCCCTCTCAAGAGACCCAGTACTTC
CDR3: CAWSPSQETQYF

size: once
J: TRBJ2-1
D: TRBD2
V: TRBV5-1
DNA: TGCGCCAGCAGCTTACTAGCGTTCCATGAGCAGTTCTTC
CDR3: CASSLLAFHEQFF

size: .
J: TRBJ2-1
D: TRBD2
V: TRBV5-4
DNA: TGTGCCAGCAGCTCACCGGGACTAGCGGGAGATGAGCAGTTCTTC
CDR3: CASSSPGLAGDEQFF